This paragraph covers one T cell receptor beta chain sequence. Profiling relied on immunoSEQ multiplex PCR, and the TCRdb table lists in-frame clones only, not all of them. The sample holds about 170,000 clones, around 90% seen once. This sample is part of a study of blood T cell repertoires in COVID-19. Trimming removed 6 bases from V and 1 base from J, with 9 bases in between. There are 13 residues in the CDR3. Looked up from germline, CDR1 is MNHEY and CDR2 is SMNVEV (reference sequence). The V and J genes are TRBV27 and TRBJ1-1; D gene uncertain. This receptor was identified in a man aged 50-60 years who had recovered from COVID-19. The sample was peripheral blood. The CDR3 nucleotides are TGTGCCAGCAGGGGCTCCGGGAACACTGAAGCTTTCTTT. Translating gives CASRGSGNTEAFF.